This T cell receptor beta chain was sequenced in a study of T cell repertoires in cytomegalovirus infection. Study-level background: Through public TCR beta signatures, both CMV infection and matching HLA type were indicated.

General study points: Summed frequency of shared TCR beta families picked out CMV carriers who also had the relevant HLA.

This clonotype was seen repeatedly, ten times or more. No antigen is known for it. TCRdb redid the calling of the reads with MiXCR, one entry per CDR3 protein. The table includes some 680,000 distinct CDR3 sequences, 35% to 45% detected once. This CDR3 is 13 amino acids long. Germline CDR1 is SGHTA and CDR2 is FQGNSA. Trimming took off 5 bases at V and 4 bases at J, with 9 bases between the two ends. The gene calls are TRBV7-2 and TRBJ2-1; D ambiguous. This TCR came from a human donor in good health (CMV status not recorded). Some clones in this sample may be carry-over from other donors' samples. The sample taken for sequencing was PBMCs. The CDR3 reads CASSTDWYNEQFF. The CDR3 nucleotides read TGTGCCAGCAGCACCGACTGGTACAATGAGCAGTTCTTC. The full variable domain, rest sourced from reference TRBV7-2 and TRBJ2-1, is GAGVSQSPSNKVTEKGKDVELRCDPISGHTALYWYRQSLGQGLEFLIYFQGNSAPDKSGLPSDRFSAERTGGSVSTLTIQRTQQEDSAVYLCASSTDWYNEQFFGPGTRLTVL.